This T cell receptor beta chain originates from a study of response to subunit inactivated influenza vaccine (dated by TCRdb to 2016 to 2018). With regard to the full study: The study used deep quantitative T cell receptor repertoire profiling to track responses to a trivalent subunit inactivated influenza vaccine. The study at large found these results: The authors proposed that each seasonal influenza vaccination may bring in only a limited number of new T cells.

This clonotype showed up just a few times. Its antigen target is currently unknown. No quality values exist for individual bases; no much larger clone is one base distant. Receptor amplification or capture employed RT-PCR. Sequencing was performed on an Illumina HiSeq 2500. TCRdb trimmed public reads at Q25 via fastp, called clones via MiXCR and kept in-frame beta chains. Each entry is one CDR3 protein sequence, shown with its most common DNA and genes. The sample includes under 950,000 distinct CDR3 sequences, with roughly 20% observed a single time. 9.5% to 13% of the sample rests with the top ten. From the germline V gene, CDR1 is SGHRS and CDR2 is YFSETQ. Its CDR3 holds 13 amino acids, cysteine through phenylalanine. Kept here is only the CDR3 DNA, which spans 39 bases and is read in frame from base 1. V was cut back by 0 bases and J by 7 bases, leaving a gap of 11 bases between them.

The rearranged chain carries TRBV5-1 and TRBJ2-7; the D region may be TRBD1 or TRBD2, each matching 5 bases equally. Source: PBMCs from blood, taken approximately 5 days after vaccination. The origin of this receptor is a man aged 50 to 59 who received an inactivated influenza vaccine. Donor details come from another sample of the same person, matched by shared clones. The CDR3 reads as follows: CASSLGGFREQYF. The base sequence is TGCGCCAGCAGCTTGGGGGGGTTTCGGGAGCAGTACTTC.